This is a list of T cell receptor beta chains from one sample in a study of radiotherapy plus CTLA-4 blockade in lung cancer. Method: immunoSEQ multiplex PCR; TCRdb's copy keeps in-frame clones and lacks some. This sample carries around 40,000 clones, 65% to 75% of them seen once, and the ten largest clones take approximately 10%. The sequences come from peripheral blood, collected from a patient treated with radiotherapy plus ipilimumab. The receptor set was obtained from a human donor with non-small cell lung cancer who had stable disease on radiotherapy plus ipilimumab. Both conserved end residues are part of each CDR3. A D gene is named only where the DNA matches it firmly. The size of a clone is reported for some rows only, either as once, few or many, or as a class for expanded clones.

CDR3: CASSLAGGQGNQPQHF
DNA: TGTGCCAGCAGCTTAGCCGGAGGACAGGGCAATCAGCCCCAGCATTTT
D: TRBD1
V: TRBV7-9
J: TRBJ1-5
length: 16
size: once

CDR3: CASSWTGRSPGANVLTF
DNA: TGCGCCAGCAGCTGGACAGGGAGGAGTCCTGGGGCCAACGTCCTGACTTTC
D: TRBD1
V: TRBV5-1
J: TRBJ2-6
length: 17
size: .

CDR3: CASSLAGAMADYGYTF
DNA: TGTGCCAGCAGCTTAGCGGGAGCCATGGCCGACTATGGCTACACCTTC
D: .
V: TRBV7-9
J: TRBJ1-2
length: 16
size: .

CDR3: CASSTSGGLTSTDTQYF
DNA: TGTGCCAGCAGCACTAGCGGGGGATTGACTAGCACAGATACGCAGTATTTT
D: TRBD2
V: TRBV5-6
J: TRBJ2-3
length: 17
size: .

CDR3: CASSPRGGIGNTIYF
DNA: TGCGCCAGCAGCCCCCGCGGGGGAATCGGAAACACCATATATTTT
D: .
V: TRBV5-1
J: TRBJ1-3
length: 15
size: .

CDR3: CASRRTSGGEETQYF
DNA: TGTGCCAGTAGAAGGACTAGCGGGGGGGAAGAGACCCAGTACTTC
D: TRBD2
V: TRBV19
J: TRBJ2-5
length: 15
size: few

CDR3: CASSRTGRGTEAFF
DNA: TGTGCCAGCAGCCGTACCGGAAGGGGCACTGAAGCTTTCTTT
D: .
V: TRBV2
J: TRBJ1-1
length: 14
size: few

CDR3: CASSLADQPQHF
DNA: TGTGCCAGCAGCTTAGCCGATCAGCCCCAGCATTTT
D: .
V: TRBV7-9
J: TRBJ1-5
length: 12
size: .

CDR3: CASSAGTGFQPQHF
DNA: TGTGCCAGCAGTGCCGGGACAGGGTTTCAGCCCCAGCATTTT
D: TRBD1
V: TRBV6-1
J: TRBJ1-5
length: 14
size: .

CDR3: CASSLDWRQGQETQYF
DNA: TGTGCCAGCAGCTTAGACTGGAGACAGGGTCAAGAGACCCAGTACTTC
D: TRBD1
V: TRBV11-1
J: TRBJ2-5
length: 16
size: .

CDR3: CASSLRGRGTDTQYF
DNA: TGTGCCAGCAGCTTAAGGGGGAGGGGTACAGATACGCAGTATTTT
D: TRBD2
V: TRBV7-3
J: TRBJ2-3
length: 15
size: .

CDR3: CASSPDPVLGAFF
DNA: TGTGCCAGCTCACCGGATCCCGTTCTAGGAGCTTTCTTT
D: .
V: TRBV18
J: TRBJ1-1
length: 13
size: .

CDR3: CASSFSPASFRNTEAFF
DNA: TGCGCCAGCAGCTTTTCTCCGGCTAGCTTTAGGAACACTGAAGCTTTCTTT
D: .
V: TRBV5-1
J: TRBJ1-1
length: 17
size: .

CDR3: CASTILGQGYHEQYF
DNA: TGTGCCAGCACCATACTGGGACAGGGGTACCACGAGCAGTACTTC
D: TRBD1
V: TRBV6-6
J: TRBJ2-7
length: 15
size: .

CDR3: CASTREGAPGNTIYF
DNA: TGCGCCAGCACCCGAGAGGGGGCGCCGGGAAACACCATATATTTT
D: TRBD1
V: TRBV5-1
J: TRBJ1-3
length: 15
size: .

CDR3: CAIKAGGQTDTQYF
DNA: TGTGCCATCAAAGCGGGGGGGCAGACAGATACGCAGTATTTT
D: TRBD2
V: TRBV10-3
J: TRBJ2-3
length: 14
size: .

CDR3: CASSRPGQKNTEAFF
DNA: TGTGCCAGCAGCCGCCCAGGACAGAAGAACACTGAAGCTTTCTTT
D: .
V: TRBV4-2
J: TRBJ1-1
length: 15
size: .

CDR3: CASRQQGTEAFF
DNA: TGTGCCAGCAGACAGCAGGGCACTGAAGCTTTCTTT
D: .
V: TRBV7-9
J: TRBJ1-1
length: 12
size: .

CDR3: CASSQGESYGYTF
DNA: TGTGCCAGCAGCCAGGGCGAGAGCTATGGCTACACCTTC
D: .
V: TRBV6-4
J: TRBJ1-2
length: 13
size: .

CDR3: CASSVWPSGYNEQFF
DNA: TGTGCCAGCAGCGTATGGCCTAGCGGGTACAATGAGCAGTTCTTC
D: TRBD2
V: TRBV9
J: TRBJ2-1
length: 15
size: .

CDR3: CASSHPGQGVQRGAFF
DNA: TGTGCCAGCAGCCACCCGGGACAGGGTGTACAGAGGGGAGCTTTCTTT
D: TRBD1
V: TRBV5-4
J: TRBJ1-1
length: 16
size: medium-sized

CDR3: CASTPRGGRGTGELFF
DNA: TGTGCCAGCACCCCGCGGGGCGGGAGGGGCACCGGGGAGCTGTTTTTT
D: TRBD2
V: TRBV7-8
J: TRBJ2-2
length: 16
size: once

CDR3: CASSLGAVYSYNEQFF
DNA: TGCGCCAGCAGCTTGGGCGCGGTATACTCCTACAATGAGCAGTTCTTC
D: .
V: TRBV5-1
J: TRBJ2-1
length: 16
size: once

CDR3: CASRETGVVSGYTF
DNA: TGCGCCAGCAGAGAAACAGGGGTAGTGTCTGGCTACACCTTC
D: TRBD1
V: TRBV23-1
J: TRBJ1-2
length: 14
size: .

CDR3: CASSGGPGQSNNEQFF
DNA: TGTGCCAGTAGCGGAGGCCCGGGACAGAGCAACAATGAGCAGTTCTTC
D: TRBD1
V: TRBV19
J: TRBJ2-1
length: 16
size: .

CDR3: CSVEDLRTSIFQPPDNEQFF
DNA: TGCAGCGTTGAAGATCTCCGGACTAGCATTTTCCAACCCCCCGACAATGAGCAGTTCTTC
D: TRBD2
V: TRBV29-1
J: TRBJ2-1
length: 20
size: .

CDR3: CASSPGGNTEAFF
DNA: TGTGCCAGTAGTCCGGGAGGTAACACTGAAGCTTTCTTT
D: .
V: TRBV19
J: TRBJ1-1
length: 13
size: .

CDR3: CASGGAGELFF
DNA: TGTGCCTCAGGCGGGGCCGGGGAGCTGTTTTTT
D: .
V: TRBV6-6
J: TRBJ2-2
length: 11
size: .

CDR3: CASSLTSGGAFGDTQYF
DNA: TGCGCCAGCAGCTTAACTAGCGGGGGGGCATTCGGAGATACGCAGTATTTT
D: TRBD2
V: TRBV5-1
J: TRBJ2-3
length: 17
size: .

CDR3: CATSRDHITLHF
DNA: TGTGCCACCAGCAGAGATCACATTACGCTCCACTTT
D: .
V: TRBV15
J: TRBJ1-6
length: 12
size: .

CDR3: CASRDRGRRGGSGANVLTF
DNA: TGTGCCAGCCGGGACAGGGGAAGGAGGGGAGGCTCTGGGGCCAACGTCCTGACTTTC
D: TRBD1
V: TRBV9
J: TRBJ2-6
length: 19
size: .

CDR3: CASSSGRLAGAEETQYF
DNA: TGTGCCAGCAGCTCTGGCCGACTAGCGGGGGCAGAAGAGACCCAGTACTTC
D: TRBD2
V: TRBV7-9
J: TRBJ2-5
length: 17
size: .

CDR3: CASSPRAGTSSIQYF
DNA: TGCGCCAGCAGCCCGAGGGCGGGGACTAGCAGCATTCAGTACTTC
D: TRBD2
V: TRBV4-1
J: TRBJ2-4
length: 15
size: .

CDR3: CASSKVSGVCYEQYF
DNA: TGTGCCAGCAGCAAGGTTTCGGGGGTGTGCTACGAGCAGTACTTC
D: .
V: TRBV21-1
J: TRBJ2-7
length: 15
size: .

CDR3: CASSISAGEETQYF
DNA: TGTGCCAGTAGTATATCAGCGGGGGAAGAGACCCAGTACTTC
D: TRBD2
V: TRBV19
J: TRBJ2-5
length: 14
size: .

CDR3: CASSSRGQGMGEAFF
DNA: TGTGCCAGCAGCTCAAGGGGACAGGGGATGGGTGAAGCTTTCTTT
D: TRBD1
V: TRBV7-9
J: TRBJ1-1
length: 15
size: .

CDR3: CASKVADRQYNEQFF
DNA: TGTGCCAGCAAAGTTGCGGACAGGCAATACAATGAGCAGTTCTTC
D: TRBD1
V: TRBV6-1
J: TRBJ2-1
length: 15
size: .

CDR3: CAWTLGRSGNTIYF
DNA: TGTGCCTGGACTCTGGGGAGATCTGGGAACACCATATATTTT
D: .
V: TRBV30
J: TRBJ1-3
length: 14
size: few

CDR3: CASSIQASTNTEAFF
DNA: TGTGCCAGTAGTATCCAGGCCTCGACAAACACTGAAGCTTTCTTT
D: .
V: TRBV19
J: TRBJ1-1
length: 15
size: .

CDR3: CASSPQVAGANVLTF
DNA: TGTGCCAGCTCACCGCAGGTGGCTGGGGCCAACGTCCTGACTTTC
D: .
V: TRBV18
J: TRBJ2-6
length: 15
size: .

CDR3: CASSLVKLAGGTDTQYF
DNA: TGCGCCAGCAGCTTGGTAAAATTAGCGGGGGGCACAGATACGCAGTATTTT
D: TRBD2
V: TRBV5-1
J: TRBJ2-3
length: 17
size: .

CDR3: CASSPLGQGYEQYF
DNA: TGTGCCAGCTCACCTCTGGGACAGGGGTACGAGCAGTACTTC
D: TRBD1
V: TRBV18
J: TRBJ2-7
length: 14
size: .

CDR3: CASSLNYEQYF
DNA: TGTGCCAGCAGTCTTAACTACGAGCAGTACTTC
D: .
V: TRBV6-1
J: TRBJ2-7
length: 11
size: .

CDR3: CASSLGLAGQETQYF
DNA: TGTGCCAGCAGCTTGGGACTAGCGGGTCAAGAGACCCAGTACTTC
D: TRBD2
V: TRBV7-7
J: TRBJ2-5
length: 15
size: .

CDR3: CASSLSVSDSPLHF
DNA: TGTGCCAGCAGCTTGAGCGTTTCGGATTCACCCCTCCACTTT
D: .
V: TRBV7-9
J: TRBJ1-6
length: 14
size: .

CDR3: CASSLSPGQGYEQYF
DNA: TGTGCCAGCAGCTTAAGCCCGGGACAGGGGTACGAGCAGTACTTC
D: TRBD1
V: TRBV7-6
J: TRBJ2-7
length: 15
size: .

CDR3: CASSLQGVSNQPQHF
DNA: TGTGCCAGCAGCCTACAGGGAGTGAGCAATCAGCCCCAGCATTTT
D: .
V: TRBV5-5
J: TRBJ1-5
length: 15
size: .

CDR3: CASSLILDTEAFF
DNA: TGTGCCAGCAGCCTGATTTTAGACACTGAAGCTTTCTTT
D: .
V: TRBV7-8
J: TRBJ1-1
length: 13
size: .

CDR3: CSVESDEGAYGYTF
DNA: TGCAGCGTTGAAAGCGACGAGGGGGCCTATGGCTACACCTTC
D: TRBD1
V: TRBV29-1
J: TRBJ1-2
length: 14
size: .

CDR3: CASSLGHSYEQYF
DNA: TGTGCCAGCAGCCTGGGACACAGCTACGAGCAGTACTTC
D: .
V: TRBV7-8
J: TRBJ2-7
length: 13
size: .

CDR3: CASSHEWDRSNYGYTF
DNA: TGCGCCAGCAGCCACGAATGGGACAGATCTAACTATGGCTACACCTTC
D: TRBD1
V: TRBV4-1
J: TRBJ1-2
length: 16
size: .

CDR3: CASSLGTLTNEKLFF
DNA: TGTGCCAGCAGCCTCGGGACACTGACTAATGAAAAACTGTTTTTT
D: .
V: TRBV5-4
J: TRBJ1-4
length: 15
size: .

CDR3: CASSLLGQDTYGYTF
DNA: TGTGCCAGCAGCTTACTAGGACAGGATACCTATGGCTACACCTTC
D: TRBD1
V: TRBV5-6
J: TRBJ1-2
length: 15
size: few

CDR3: CASSLPAASGSPLHF
DNA: TGTGCCAGCAGCTTGCCAGCGGCGAGTGGGTCACCCCTCCACTTT
D: .
V: TRBV11-2
J: TRBJ1-6
length: 15
size: .